This is a list of T cell receptor beta chains from one sample in a study of blood T cells in healthy people across ages. TCRdb called the 5' RACE reads again in MiXCR, with one record for every CDR3 protein. The table lists about 970,000 distinct CDR3 sequences, approximately 50% of them singletons. Material for sequencing was blood. The receptors derive from a woman aged 55-75 years in good health. CDR3s leave out the opening cysteine and the closing phenylalanine or tryptophan. A clone size is listed for some rows: how often the clone was seen (once, few, many), or a class if it is expanded.

few	TRBV10-3	TRBJ2-7	ATNTQY
many	TRBV7-2	TRBJ1-2	ASSSGPSSSGYT
NA	TRBV4-2	NA	ASSQDPVVGSEQY
NA	TRBV3-1	TRBJ2-3	ASSPGPVPTDTQY
NA	TRBV4-1	NA	ASSRSPTSGYNEQY
NA	TRBV4-2	TRBJ2-1	ASSQVSGGRSSYNEQF
NA	TRBV7-3	TRBJ1-6	ASSLKVPGGGNSPLH
NA	TRBV20-1	TRBJ2-7	SAFLSSGSFYEQY
NA	TRBV15	TRBJ2-7	ATSRDQGLVLRKQY
NA	TRBV7-8	TRBJ1-5	ASSFGQGHQPQH
NA	TRBV28	TRBJ2-7	ASSIPSGGSYEQY
few	TRBV5-1	TRBJ2-3	ASSLGGRAQTDTQY
NA	TRBV7-9	NA	ASSLVYARDRGGEQY
NA	TRBV5-1	TRBJ2-3	ASSLLSGFSTDTQY
few	TRBV5-1	TRBJ2-3	ASSITTGTSGSTDTQY
NA	TRBV4-1	TRBJ2-3	ASSQLGPTDTQY